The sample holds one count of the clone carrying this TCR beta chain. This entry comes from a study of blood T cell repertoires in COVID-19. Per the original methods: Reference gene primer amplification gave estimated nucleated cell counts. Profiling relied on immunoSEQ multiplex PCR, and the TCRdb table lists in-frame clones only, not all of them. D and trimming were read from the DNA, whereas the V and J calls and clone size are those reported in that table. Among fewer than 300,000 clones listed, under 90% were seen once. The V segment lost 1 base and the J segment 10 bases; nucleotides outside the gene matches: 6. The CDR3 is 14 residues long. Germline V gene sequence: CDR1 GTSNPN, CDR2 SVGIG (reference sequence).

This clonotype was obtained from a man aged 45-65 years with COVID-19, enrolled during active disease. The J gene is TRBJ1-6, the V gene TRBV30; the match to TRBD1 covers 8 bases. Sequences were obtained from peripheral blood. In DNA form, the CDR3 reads TGTGCCTGGAGTGCCAGGGGGCAAGGATCACCCCTCCACTTT. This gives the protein CAWSARGQGSPLHF.